These T cell receptor beta chains were read from a single sample in a study of a mutant IDH1 vaccine in newly diagnosed glioma. Using immunoSEQ multiplex PCR, the repertoire was profiled, and TCRdb retains in-frame clones only, with some absent. The sample contains approximately 60,000 clones, 75% to 90% of which appear only once. No cognate antigen is known for these TCRs. The sample here was PBMCs, taken from a glioma patient whose treatment included an IDH1 peptide vaccine. These receptors were collected from a man aged 40-55 years with glioma. The CDR3 runs from the conserved cysteine through the conserved F or W. D genes are given only for firm matches. The size of a clone is reported for some rows only, either as once, few or many, or as a class for expanded clones.

TRBD2	.	TRBJ2-4	16	TRBV4-1	TGCGCCAGCAGCCTTCTGAGCGGGATAGCCAAAAACATTCAGTACTTC	CASSLLSGIAKNIQYF
TRBD2	.	TRBJ2-1	18	TRBV29-1	TGCAGCGTTGAAGACCGGGGACTAGCGGGAGCGGTCTACAATGAGCAGTTCTTC	CSVEDRGLAGAVYNEQFF
.	.	TRBJ2-5	11	TRBV5-1	TGCGCCATCTCCGGGGAGGTAACCCAGTACTTC	CAISGEVTQYF
.	.	TRBJ2-7	14	TRBV19	TGTGCCAGTAGTGCATACAGGAACTCCTACGAGCAGTACTTC	CASSAYRNSYEQYF
.	.	TRBJ1-5	13	TRBV4-1	TGCGCCAGCAGCCAACAGGGGAGTCAGCCCCAGCATTTT	CASSQQGSQPQHF
.	.	TRBJ2-7	16	TRBV6-5	TGTGCCAGCAGTTTCCGCACCTATGGACAGACCTACGAGCAGTACTTC	CASSFRTYGQTYEQYF
.	once	TRBJ2-7	13	TRBV27	TGTGCCAGCAGTTTCCTAGCAGGCTACGAGCAGTACTTC	CASSFLAGYEQYF
TRBD2	.	TRBJ2-7	13	TRBV25-1	TGTGCCAGCAGACCTAGCGGAAAGGGTGAGCAGTACTTC	CASRPSGKGEQYF
TRBD1	.	TRBJ1-5	15	TRBV18	TGTGCCAGCTCACCCTCGTCAGGGGGAGAACAGCCCCAGCATTTT	CASSPSSGGEQPQHF
.	.	TRBJ2-7	11	TRBV29-1	TGCAGCGTTGGACAGCATAACGAGCAGTACTTC	CSVGQHNEQYF
.	.	TRBJ2-1	13	TRBV7-3	TGTGCCAGCAGCTTAATATCGGCGAATGAGCAGTTCTTC	CASSLISANEQFF
.	.	TRBJ2-3	11	TRBV11-2	TGTGCCAGCAGCACATGGGATACGCAGTATTTT	CASSTWDTQYF
.	.	TRBJ2-7	15	TRBV5-1	TGCGCCAGCAGCGTTGAAATTGGTATCTCCTACGAGCAGTACTTC	CASSVEIGISYEQYF
.	.	TRBJ1-3	14	TRBV2	TGTGCCAGCAAGGGGGGGAGTGCCGCTAACACCATATATTTT	CASKGGSAANTIYF
.	.	TRBJ2-5	15	TRBV6-5	TGTGCCAGCAGGCAACAGGGTTTGGATGGAGAGACCCAGTACTTC	CASRQQGLDGETQYF
.	.	TRBJ1-1	12	TRBV7-6	TGTGCCAGCAGGGGGGTGAACACTGAAGCTTTCTTT	CASRGVNTEAFF
TRBD2	.	TRBJ2-7	16	TRBV13	TGTGCCAGCAGCTCGTTACTAGCGGGGGTTTCCTACGAGCAGTACTTC	CASSSLLAGVSYEQYF
TRBD1	.	TRBJ1-5	14	TRBV29-1	TGCAGCGCCCTGGGACAGGGGATCAATCAGCCCCAGCATTTT	CSALGQGINQPQHF
.	.	TRBJ2-2	13	TRBV6-5	TGTGCCAGCAGTTCATTAAACACCGGGGAGCTGTTTTTT	CASSSLNTGELFF
.	.	TRBJ2-5	13	TRBV2	TGTGCCAGCAGTGATGATTGGCAAGAGACCCAGTACTTC	CASSDDWQETQYF
.	.	TRBJ2-5	13	TRBV10-3	TGTGCCATCAGTGCAGTTGTCGAGGAGACCCAGTACTTC	CAISAVVEETQYF
.	.	TRBJ2-1	19	TRBV7-2	TGTGCCAGCAGCTTAGGACCCCCAAGCGGAAAGATCTCCTACAATGAGCAGTTCTTC	CASSLGPPSGKISYNEQFF
.	.	TRBJ2-2	14	TRBV25-1	TGTGCCAGCAGTGAATGGGGGGACACCGGGGAGCTGTTTTTT	CASSEWGDTGELFF
.	.	TRBJ2-2	17	TRBV7-9	TGTGCCAGCAGCACCCGAGGGGGGGGAGAGGACACCGGGGAGCTGTTTTTT	CASSTRGGGEDTGELFF
.	.	TRBJ2-2	13	TRBV7-7	TGTGCTAGCAGCTATGCGGGGACCGGGGAGCTGTTTTTT	CASSYAGTGELFF
TRBD1	.	TRBJ1-3	15	TRBV27	TGTGCCAGCAGTCGGGACAGTAGTTTTGGAAACACCATATATTTT	CASSRDSSFGNTIYF
TRBD1	.	TRBJ1-4	15	TRBV9	TGTGCCAGCAGCGGCTATGAGGACAGGGATGAAAAACTGTTTTTT	CASSGYEDRDEKLFF
TRBD1	once	TRBJ2-7	14	TRBV25-1	TGTGCCAGCAGTGAATATGAGAGGGGGCGTGAGCAGTACTTC	CASSEYERGREQYF
.	.	TRBJ2-5	15	TRBV25-1	TGTGCCAGCAGTGATCCCCAGACAGCACAAGAGACCCAGTACTTC	CASSDPQTAQETQYF
.	once	TRBJ1-5	16	TRBV10-3	TGTGCCATCAACCTAGGCTCGGGTTTCAGCAATCAGCCCCAGCATTTT	CAINLGSGFSNQPQHF
.	few	TRBJ2-3	12	TRBV7-9	TGTGCCAGCAGCCCTTACACAGATACGCAGTATTTT	CASSPYTDTQYF
TRBD2	.	TRBJ2-2	19	TRBV9	TGTGCCAGCAGCCCCCCCTTGGGACTAGCCGGGGTGGGCACCGGGGAGCTGTTTTTT	CASSPPLGLAGVGTGELFF
TRBD2	.	TRBJ2-7	16	TRBV7-2	TGTGCCAGCAGCTCCCTGGCGGGACTAACATTCTACGAGCAGTACTTC	CASSSLAGLTFYEQYF
TRBD1	.	TRBJ2-7	16	TRBV6-5	TGTGCCAGCAGTTACTCGATAGGGCAGGGGGCCTACGAGCAGTACTTC	CASSYSIGQGAYEQYF
TRBD2	.	TRBJ2-3	15	TRBV5-4	TGTGCCAGCAGTCGGAGCGGGAGGTCAACAGATACGCAGTATTTT	CASSRSGRSTDTQYF
.	.	TRBJ2-5	13	TRBV13	TGTGCCAGCAGCCCGGACTCGAAAGAGACCCAGTACTTC	CASSPDSKETQYF
TRBD2	.	TRBJ2-7	16	TRBV4-3	TGCGCCAGCAGCCGGCATTTGCAGGTAGCGGGAAACAAGCAGTACTTC	CASSRHLQVAGNKQYF
.	.	TRBJ2-5	14	TRBV5-1	TGCGCCAGCAGCCCGGGGGCCCCTACCGGGACCCAGTACTTC	CASSPGAPTGTQYF
TRBD1	.	TRBJ1-2	14	TRBV11-2	TGTGCCAGCAGCCCCCCGACAGGGGTCTATGGCTACACCTTC	CASSPPTGVYGYTF
.	.	TRBJ1-5	15	TRBV5-4	TGTGCCAGCAGCCCACAGGCAGGGGACAATCAGCCCCAGCATTTT	CASSPQAGDNQPQHF
.	.	TRBJ1-4	13	TRBV7-9	TGTGCCACCCCGGGGCCAACTAATGAAAAACTGTTTTTT	CATPGPTNEKLFF
.	.	TRBJ1-1	14	TRBV19	TGTGCCAGTAGCCTTAGGGGGGGCTGGACTGAAGCTTTCTTT	CASSLRGGWTEAFF
.	.	TRBJ1-2	14	TRBV27	TGTGCCAGCAGTTTAACGGTGACTAACTATGGCTACACCTTC	CASSLTVTNYGYTF
TRBD1	.	TRBJ1-4	14	TRBV7-9	TGTGCCAGCACCCGGACAGGGGTGAATGAAAAACTGTTTTTT	CASTRTGVNEKLFF
.	.	TRBJ1-1	12	TRBV18	TGTGCCAGCTCACTGATTAACACTGAAGCTTTCTTT	CASSLINTEAFF